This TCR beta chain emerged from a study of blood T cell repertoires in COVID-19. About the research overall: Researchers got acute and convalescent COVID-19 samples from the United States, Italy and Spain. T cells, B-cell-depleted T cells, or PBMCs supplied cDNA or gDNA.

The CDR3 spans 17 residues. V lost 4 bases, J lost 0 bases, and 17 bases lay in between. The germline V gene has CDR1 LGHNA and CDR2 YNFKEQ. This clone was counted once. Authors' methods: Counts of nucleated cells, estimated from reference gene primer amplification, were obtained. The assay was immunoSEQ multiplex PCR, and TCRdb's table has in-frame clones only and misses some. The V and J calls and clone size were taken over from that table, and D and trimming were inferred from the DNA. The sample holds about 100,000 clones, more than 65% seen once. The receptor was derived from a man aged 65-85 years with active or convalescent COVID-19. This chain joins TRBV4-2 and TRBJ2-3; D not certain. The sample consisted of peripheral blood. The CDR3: CASSPTGGLLSTDTQYF. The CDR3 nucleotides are TGTGCCAGCAGCCCAACCGGTGGGCTATTGAGCACAGATACGCAGTATTTT.